Listed below are T cell receptor beta chains from one sample, sequenced in a study of T cell responses to AZD1222 COVID-19 vaccine. Sequenced by immunoSEQ multiplex PCR; TCRdb stores in-frame clones only, minus some. The profile covers over 130,000 clones, with nearly 95% appearing a single time and 3% to 4% taken by the ten largest. The sample here was peripheral blood, taken 28 days after the second AZD1222 dose. The receptors originated from an adult who received the AZD1222 COVID-19 vaccine. Each CDR3 is given with its conserved first and last residue. Fields, in order: D gene, clone size, V gene, J gene, CDR3 protein, CDR3 DNA. D genes are given only for firm matches. Size is stated for part of the rows, as once, few or many counts, or as a class when the clone is expanded.

TRBD2	.	TRBV11-1	TRBJ2-5	CASSSPAGLQETQYF	TGTGCCAGCAGCTCCCCAGCGGGATTACAAGAGACCCAGTACTTC
.	.	TRBV7-9	TRBJ1-5	CASSQGNQPQHF	TGTGCCAGCAGCCAAGGCAATCAGCCCCAGCATTTT
.	.	TRBV28	TRBJ2-7	CASSLKGYEQYF	TGTGCCAGCAGTCTAAAGGGTTACGAGCAGTACTTC
TRBD1	.	TRBV10-1	TRBJ2-1	CASSRDRGTYNEQFF	TGCGCCAGCAGCCGGGACAGGGGTACCTACAATGAGCAGTTCTTC
.	once	TRBV2	TRBJ1-3	CASRPYGTIGNTIYF	TGTGCCAGCAGACCCTACGGGACAATCGGAAACACCATATATTTT
TRBD2	.	TRBV28	TRBJ2-7	CASSVMGSGTLYEQYF	TGTGCCAGCAGTGTTATGGGTAGCGGGACCCTCTACGAGCAGTACTTC
TRBD1	.	TRBV25-1	TRBJ1-2	CASSENRGGVSYTF	TGTGCCAGCAGTGAGAACAGGGGAGGCGTTAGCTACACCTTC
.	.	TRBV9	TRBJ1-1	CASSPGTLIEAFF	TGTGCCAGCTCACCTGGGACCCTAATTGAAGCTTTCTTT
.	.	TRBV20-1	TRBJ2-7	CSAVKENEQYF	TGCAGTGCAGTTAAGGAAAACGAGCAGTACTTC
TRBD2	.	TRBV6-6	TRBJ2-1	CASSPWTSGRNNEQFF	TGTGCCAGCAGTCCTTGGACTAGCGGGAGAAACAATGAGCAGTTCTTC
TRBD2	.	TRBV9	TRBJ2-7	CASSEKGLAGGTYEQYF	TGTGCCAGCAGCGAGAAGGGACTAGCGGGAGGTACCTACGAGCAGTACTTC
TRBD2	.	TRBV18	TRBJ2-1	CASSSPTSGAEMSSYNEQFF	TGTGCCAGCTCATCCCCGACTAGCGGGGCCGAAATGAGCTCCTACAATGAGCAGTTCTTC
TRBD1	.	TRBV11-2	TRBJ1-4	CASSSQGGPNEKLFF	TGTGCCAGCAGTTCCCAGGGGGGCCCTAATGAAAAACTGTTTTTT
.	.	TRBV7-9	TRBJ1-6	CASSGLWNSPLHF	TGTGCCAGCAGCGGACTTTGGAATTCACCCCTCCACTTT
.	.	TRBV19	TRBJ1-1	CATAALNTEAFF	TGTGCCACAGCCGCGCTGAACACTGAAGCTTTCTTT
.	.	TRBV19	TRBJ2-2	CASSPGMVELFF	TGTGCCAGTAGTCCAGGGATGGTGGAGCTGTTTTTT
.	.	TRBV11-2	TRBJ1-5	CASSLDGGQDQPQHF	TGTGCCAGCAGCTTAGACGGGGGGCAGGATCAGCCCCAGCATTTT
.	.	TRBV10-3	TRBJ2-2	CAISESSVTGELFF	TGTGCCATCAGTGAGTCTTCAGTCACCGGGGAGCTGTTTTTT
.	.	TRBV7-9	TRBJ2-3	CASSSRPAGDTQYF	TGTGCCAGCAGTTCTCGACCGGCGGGAGATACGCAGTATTTT
TRBD1	.	TRBV18	TRBJ2-7	CASSPTGTEQYF	TGTGCCAGCTCACCGACAGGGACCGAGCAGTACTTC
TRBD2	.	TRBV7-2	TRBJ2-1	CASSTMWQRELEQFF	TGTGCCAGCAGCACTATGTGGCAGCGGGAGCTAGAGCAGTTCTTC
.	.	TRBV4-1	TRBJ2-1	CASSQRWQGQANEQFF	TGCGCCAGCAGCCAAAGGTGGCAGGGCCAAGCCAATGAGCAGTTCTTC
.	.	TRBV11-2	TRBJ1-2	CASSLAGANYGYTF	TGTGCCAGCAGCTTGGCAGGGGCTAACTATGGCTACACCTTC
TRBD2	.	TRBV6-5	TRBJ2-7	CASSNSGLEGEQYF	TGTGCCAGCAGTAACTCGGGACTAGAGGGCGAGCAGTACTTC
TRBD1	.	TRBV10-3	TRBJ1-2	CASATGQGAFHGYTF	TGTGCCAGCGCTACTGGACAGGGGGCTTTCCATGGCTACACCTTC
.	.	TRBV6-5	TRBJ1-1	CASSYSISSTEAFF	TGTGCCAGCAGTTACTCGATTTCATCCACTGAAGCTTTCTTT
TRBD1	.	TRBV7-9	TRBJ2-5	CASSFGQGKETQYF	TGTGCCAGCAGCTTTGGACAGGGAAAAGAGACCCAGTACTTC
.	.	TRBV7-6	TRBJ1-1	CASSTAGGARTEAFF	TGTGCCAGCAGCACAGCTGGGGGCGCAAGGACTGAAGCTTTCTTT
.	.	TRBV29-1	TRBJ2-7	CSVELGDSSYEQYF	TGCAGCGTTGAACTCGGGGATAGCTCCTACGAGCAGTACTTC
TRBD1	.	TRBV7-9	TRBJ1-4	CASSLGDRENEKLFF	TGTGCCAGCAGCTTGGGCGACAGGGAGAATGAAAAACTGTTTTTT
TRBD2	.	TRBV5-1	TRBJ2-1	CASSLASGTYNEQFF	TGCGCCAGCAGCTTGGCTAGCGGGACATACAATGAGCAGTTCTTC
.	.	TRBV7-2	TRBJ2-5	CASSLALGETQYF	TGTGCCAGCAGCTTGGCCCTGGGGGAGACCCAGTACTTC
TRBD2	.	TRBV6-6	TRBJ2-7	CASMESAGGYEQYF	TGTGCCAGCATGGAATCAGCGGGAGGGTACGAGCAGTACTTC
.	once	TRBV6-1	TRBJ2-1	CASSEGGASDEQFF	TGTGCCAGCAGTGAAGGGGGGGCCTCCGATGAGCAGTTCTTC
.	.	TRBV18	TRBJ1-6	CASSRADRGTPLHF	TGTGCCAGCTCACGGGCAGATAGAGGAACACCCCTCCACTTT
.	.	TRBV29-1	TRBJ2-5	CSVRSEETQYF	TGCAGCGTTCGGTCCGAGGAGACCCAGTACTTC
TRBD2	.	TRBV5-1	TRBJ2-2	CASSFRSAGGDTGELFF	TGCGCCAGCAGCTTCCGTTCCGCGGGAGGCGACACCGGGGAGCTGTTTTTT
.	.	TRBV7-9	TRBJ2-3	CASSLRGLDTQYF	TGTGCCAGCAGCTTACGAGGGTTAGATACGCAGTATTTT
.	.	TRBV11-3	TRBJ2-7	CASSLGDRSYEQYF	TGTGCCAGCAGCTTAGGCGACCGGTCCTACGAGCAGTACTTC
.	once	TRBV29-1	TRBJ2-1	CSVGPNEQFF	TGCAGCGTCGGACCCAATGAGCAGTTCTTC
.	.	TRBV6-4	TRBJ2-2	CASSQFDGTGELFF	TGTGCCAGCAGCCAATTCGATGGGACCGGGGAGCTGTTTTTT
.	.	TRBV7-4	TRBJ2-4	CANQLRVAKNIQYF	TGTGCCAATCAACTACGGGTAGCCAAAAACATTCAGTACTTC
TRBD2	.	TRBV29-1	TRBJ2-3	CSHRGGSADTQYF	TGCAGCCACCGAGGCGGGAGCGCAGATACGCAGTATTTT
.	once	TRBV4-1	TRBJ1-4	CASSRLPNEKLFF	TGCGCCAGCAGCCGACTTCCTAATGAAAAACTGTTTTTT
.	.	TRBV5-1	TRBJ1-2	CASSLEGVRYGYTF	TGCGCCAGCAGCTTGGAGGGCGTGAGATATGGCTACACCTTC
.	.	TRBV14	TRBJ1-3	CASSPGAFGTIYF	TGTGCCAGCAGCCCAGGGGCCTTCGGCACCATATATTTT
.	.	TRBV27	TRBJ2-2	CASSFRPQPVLGELFF	TGTGCCAGCAGTTTCCGACCGCAACCCGTTTTGGGGGAGCTGTTTTTT
.	.	TRBV7-9	TRBJ2-2	CASSFVLCVRPMRLFF	TGTGCCAGCAGCTTTGTGCTATGTGTACGACCTATGCGGCTGTTTTTT
.	.	TRBV28	TRBJ1-1	CASSPPGGRNTEAFF	TGTGCCAGCAGCCCCCCTGGGGGGCGGAACACTGAAGCTTTCTTT
TRBD1	.	TRBV28	TRBJ2-6	CASTTGTGYSGANVLTF	TGTGCCAGTACTACCGGGACAGGGTACTCTGGGGCCAACGTCCTGACTTTC
TRBD1	.	TRBV6-5	TRBJ1-1	CASIPLTGGNTEAFF	TGTGCCAGCATTCCCTTGACAGGGGGTAATACTGAAGCTTTCTTT